One sample yielded the 12 T cell receptor beta chains listed below, sequenced in a study of blood T cell repertoires in COVID-19. This table comes from immunoSEQ multiplex PCR, and its TCRdb copy is limited to in-frame clones, with some not included. The table lists some 97,000 clones, around 90% of them singletons, with under 5.5% in the top ten. Sequencing used peripheral blood. These receptors came from a human donor in a cohort sampled during active COVID-19.

This chain joins TRBV11-2 and TRBJ2-1, with a weak D call TRBD1 (5 bases). The CDR3 spans 17 residues. V was pared by 5 bases and J by 5 bases, with 22 bases between. CDR1 is SGHAT, CDR2 FQNNGV, per germline. CDR3 sequence (DNA): TGTGCCAGCAGCCCAATTTCTGGGGTTGGGGCCCACAATGAGCAGTTCTTC. Protein: CASSPISGVGAHNEQFF. Using reference TRBV11-2 and TRBJ2-1 for the parts outside the CDR3, the full variable domain is EAGVAQSPRYKIIEKRQSVAFWCNPISGHATLYWYQQILGQGPKLLIQFQNNGVVDDSQLPKDRFSAERLKGVDSTLKIQPAKLEDSAVYLCASSPISGVGAHNEQFFGPGTRLTVL.

The J gene is TRBJ2-7, the V gene TRBV7-2; 7 bases line up with TRBD2. V lost 0 bases and J lost 2; bases outside the gene matches: 4. The CDR3 totals 15 residues. Per the germline V gene, CDR1 is SGHTA and CDR2 is FQGNSA. As DNA, the CDR3 is TGTGCCAGCAGCTTAGCGGCTAGCGGCGCCTACGAGCAGTACTTC. It specifies CASSLAASGAYEQYF.

The CDR3 DNA sequence: TGTGCCAGCAGCCCCCGAGGGTTTCTTTGGTTTGACGAGCAGTACTTC. Translated: CASSPRGFLWFDEQYF. This chain links TRBV3-1 (or the pseudogene TRBV3-2) with TRBJ2-7; D possibly corresponds to TRBD2 (5 bases). Germline CDR1 LGHDT, CDR2 YNNKEL (reference sequence). V lost 4 bases, J lost 5 bases, and 21 bases lay in between. The CDR3 runs to 16 residues.

The chain carries TRBV27 and TRBJ2-7; tentatively, D is TRBD1 (6 bases). CDR3 length: 16 residues. V lost 5 bases and J lost 0, with 17 bases in between. Germline V gene sequence: CDR1 MNHEY, CDR2 SMNVEV (reference sequence). In DNA, the CDR3 is TGTGCCAGCAGTCCTCTAGGACAGACCTACTCCTACGAGCAGTACTTC. Protein: CASSPLGQTYSYEQYF.

The chain is built from TRBV6-4 and TRBJ2-1, with 10 bases identical to TRBD2. Germline loops: CDR1 MRHNA, CDR2 SNTAGT. This CDR3 region has 15 residues. With V trimmed by 3 bases and J by 2 bases, 1 base remained unmatched. The CDR3 region has the DNA TGTGCCAGCAGTGAGCTAGCGGGAGCCTACAATGAGCAGTTCTTC. Protein: CASSELAGAYNEQFF.

The V gene is TRBV5-4, the J gene TRBJ2-3, with 9 bases fitting TRBD2. CDR3 size: 17 residues. In germline, CDR1 is SGHNT, CDR2 YYREEE (reference sequence). Germline trimming cut 3 bases from V and 5 bases from J; bases unmatched to any gene: 13. The CDR3 spells CASSWWGAGGGKDTQYF. The CDR3 DNA reads as TGTGCCAGCAGCTGGTGGGGTGCGGGAGGGGGGAAAGATACGCAGTATTTT.

The chain employs TRBV7-2 and TRBJ1-6; a possible D gene is TRBD1 (5 bases). This CDR3 is built from 14 residues. V lost 3 bases, J lost 4 bases, and 7 bases lay in between. The germline V gene has CDR1 SGHTA and CDR2 FQGNSA. The CDR3 sequence is CASSFKGYNSPLHF. For the CDR3, the DNA is TGTGCCAGCAGCTTTAAGGGGTATAATTCACCCCTCCACTTT.

This rearrangement joins TRBV6-6 to TRBJ1-3; 8 nucleotides agree with TRBD1. The germline V gene has CDR1 MNHNY and CDR2 SVGAGI (reference sequence). The length of the CDR3 is 14 residues. The J segment lost 2 bases and the V segment lost 4 bases, leaving 1 base of the junction unmatched. The CDR3 loop reads CASSLTGAGNTIYF. The CDR3 nucleotides read TGTGCCAGCAGTTTGACAGGGGCTGGAAACACCATATATTTT.

V gene TRBV28 combines with J gene TRBJ2-3, with D possibly TRBD1 on 5 matching bases. CDR3 size: 12 residues. Germline V gene lookup returns CDR1 MDHEN and CDR2 SYDVKM. With 6 bases removed from V and 7 bases from J, the gap between germline ends came to 11 bases. CDR3 nucleotide sequence: TGTGCCAGCAGGCCGACAGACTATACGCAGTATTTT. Amino acid sequence: CASRPTDYTQYF.

The CDR3: CASSLASGNYNEQFF. Here the CDR3 DNA reads TGTGCCAGCAGCCTCGCTAGCGGGAACTACAATGAGCAGTTCTTC. The genes are TRBV11-2 and TRBJ2-1; TRBD2 aligns across 9 bases. Trimming at V came to 5 bases and at J to 3 bases, leaving 5 bases not matched to a gene. CDR1 and CDR2 from the germline V gene are SGHAT and FQNNGV. The CDR3 consists of 15 residues.

V is TRBV5-6 and J is TRBJ2-3; D is possibly TRBD2 (5 bases). V shed 0 bases and J shed 6 bases, with 11 bases lying between them. Looked up from germline, CDR1 is SGHDT and CDR2 is YYEEEE. CDR3 length: 14 residues. The CDR3 sequence is CASSLAGVGDTQYF. CDR3 DNA: TGTGCCAGCAGCTTGGCCGGGGTGGGGGATACGCAGTATTTT.

The rearrangement joins TRBV3-1 (or the pseudogene TRBV3-2) to TRBJ1-1, with D unclear. The germline V gene has CDR1 LGHDT and CDR2 YNNKEL (reference sequence). The V end lost 1 base, the J end lost 1 base, and 10 bases lay between the germline ends. The CDR3 extends over 15 amino acids. CDR3 in amino acids: CASSQGSGGNTEAFF. The CDR3 DNA is TGTGCCAGCAGCCAAGGATCGGGAGGGAACACTGAAGCTTTCTTT.